This TCR beta chain was documented in a study of shared clonotypes between healthy human individuals. Clones were sequenced by immunoSEQ multiplex PCR, and TCRdb holds only the in-frame ones, with some missing. There are about 2.1 million clones in the sample; 93% occur only once, and around 1.7% lies in the top ten. Naivety among CD8 cells was defined by CD45RO negativity and positive CCR7 selection, thereby excluding terminally differentiated effector memory CD45RA+ cells. The germline V gene encodes CDR1 LNHDA and CDR2 SQIVND (reference sequence). CDR3 length: 15 amino acids. Between the trimmed V and J ends, which lost 4 bases and 2 bases, there was a span of 12 bases. In the case of this clone: The antigen is unknown.

Study-level points and caveats: Generation probability values for non-shared clonotypes were lower than those for clonotypes shared by all four donors.

The specimen sequenced was naive CD8+ T cells from PBMCs. The source is a man aged 18 to 30 in good health. Some clones in this sample may be carry-over from other donors' samples. The chain has TRBV19 and TRBJ1-3; D may be TRBD1 (5 bases). The CDR3 protein is CASSTPGQPGNTIYF. CDR3 nucleotide sequence: TGTGCCAGTAGTACCCCCGGACAACCTGGAAACACCATATATTTT.